These T cell receptor beta chains were read from a single sample in a study of blood T cell repertoires in COVID-19. The table came from immunoSEQ multiplex PCR; TCRdb's copy has only in-frame clones and leaves some out. The profile shows 180,000 or so clones, about 81% of them singletons. The specimen was peripheral blood. Receptors originate from a woman aged 80 or older with COVID-19, enrolled during active disease. The CDR3 runs from the conserved cysteine through the conserved F or W. The size of a clone is reported for some rows only, either as once, few or many, or as a class for expanded clones.

v_call	clone_size	j_call	cdr3_length	cdr3_aa
TRBV5-1	NA	TRBJ2-7	16	CASSSDRESLAYEQYF
TRBV28	NA	TRBJ2-3	15	CASSLLGSLTDTQYF
TRBV5-1	NA	TRBJ2-3	16	CASSFGQPSITDTQYF
TRBV29-1	once	TRBJ1-2	13	CSVAGGALYGYTF
TRBV19	NA	TRBJ2-3	15	CASSQGQVITDTQYF
TRBV18	NA	TRBJ1-2	13	CASSRDREDGYTF
TRBV21-1	NA	TRBJ1-3	16	CASSIRTERDRNTIYF
TRBV29-1	NA	TRBJ2-3	15	CSVGWTPFGTDTQYF
TRBV6-1	once	TRBJ2-6	16	CASSEARVSGANVLTF
TRBV19	NA	TRBJ1-1	15	CASSMGQDLDTEAFF
TRBV30	NA	TRBJ2-1	11	CAWSVQGEQFF
TRBV27	NA	TRBJ1-1	14	CASREGGLYTEAFF